One T cell receptor (beta chain) is described in this entry. Its specificity is unknown. TCRdb analysed the 5' RACE reads with MiXCR anew, one entry per CDR3 protein. The sample records under 300,000 distinct CDR3 sequences, approximately 6.3% being singletons. The CDR3 is 17 residues long. V lost 5 bases and J lost 5; bases outside the gene matches: 9. Germline V gene data show CDR1 as SGHTA and CDR2 as FQGTGA. This specimen comes from a study of T cells after yellow fever vaccination. Study information: Fractions with few cells were prepared using SMART-Seq v4 Ultra Low Input. Study-wide results and caveats: Detected again after the booster were most primary-vaccination clones, at 95% to 96% CD4 and nearly 90% CD8.

This chain links TRBV7-3 with TRBJ2-1; TRBD2 agrees at 13 bases. The sample in question was CD4+ T cells sorted from PBMCs, obtained on the day of the yellow fever booster vaccination. This TCR derives from a man in his thirties or forties who received the YFV17D yellow fever vaccine. The CDR3 DNA reads as TGTGCCAGCAGCGTCAGGACTAGCGGGAGTGCCGACAATGAGCAGTTCTTC. It specifies CASSVRTSGSADNEQFF.